The T cell receptor (beta chain) under discussion was sequenced for a study of regulatory T cells in long-lasting Graves disease. Overall study context: Patients met the persistent Graves' disease definition after over 5 years of antithyroid drugs with positive TSH receptor antibodies.

CDR3 length: 13 residues. The V gene's germline CDR1 is LGHDT and CDR2 YNNKEL (reference sequence). V was shortened by 4 bases and J by 5 bases, with 11 bases between the two germline ends. Study findings and constraints: Patients with persistent Graves' had lower TCR diversity than newly diagnosed patients. Persistent patients shared more public clonotypes (approximately 2,700) than newly diagnosed patients (about 1,000).

Libraries of TCR beta came from iRepertoire HTBI primers plus Arm-PCR of CDR3 regions. TCRdb called the multiplex PCR reads again in MiXCR, with one record for every CDR3 protein. The data contain hundreds of thousands of distinct CDR3 sequences, around 19% of them singletons. About this clonotype: Its antigen is as yet unknown. A clone one base away is much larger, so this may be a read error.

The time point was: persistent/refractory GD, antithyroid drugs over 5 years with positive TRAb. Preparation of the TCR library used RNA extracted from PBMCs. With EDTA tubes as the receptacles, approximately 10 milliliters of peripheral blood were drawn. Sequencing was performed on peripheral blood mononuclear cells (PBMCs), taken when the disease was refractory, from a patient treated with antithyroid drugs. The sequence was obtained from a female donor with Graves disease. The genes are TRBV3-1 and TRBJ1-2; unclear D gene. DNA for the CDR3: TGTGCCAGCAGCCCAGAGAGGCGGTATGGCTACACCTTC. This translates into CASSPERRYGYTF.